This T cell receptor (beta chain) was identified in a study of T-cell reconstitution after alpha-beta-depleted transplantation in children. V lost 9 bases and J 3 bases, leaving 6 bases between the germline ends. This CDR3 contains 11 residues. The table lists this clonotype with many counts. During its preparation, the TCRbeta library received unique molecular identifiers. TCRdb re-called the PCR reads through MiXCR, storing one row per CDR3 protein. The sample records just over 70,000 distinct CDR3 sequences, 7.3% being singletons. The chain recombines TRBV12-3 or TRBV12-4 with TRBJ1-3; D remains ambiguous. The sample here was PBMCs from the stem cell graft donor, taken from the stem cell graft. The sequence derives from a human donor who donated a stem cell graft to a child with acute lymphoblastic leukemia. The chain's CDR3 is CASWDGNTIYF. The CDR3 coding sequence is TGTGCCAGTTGGGATGGAAACACCATATATTTT.